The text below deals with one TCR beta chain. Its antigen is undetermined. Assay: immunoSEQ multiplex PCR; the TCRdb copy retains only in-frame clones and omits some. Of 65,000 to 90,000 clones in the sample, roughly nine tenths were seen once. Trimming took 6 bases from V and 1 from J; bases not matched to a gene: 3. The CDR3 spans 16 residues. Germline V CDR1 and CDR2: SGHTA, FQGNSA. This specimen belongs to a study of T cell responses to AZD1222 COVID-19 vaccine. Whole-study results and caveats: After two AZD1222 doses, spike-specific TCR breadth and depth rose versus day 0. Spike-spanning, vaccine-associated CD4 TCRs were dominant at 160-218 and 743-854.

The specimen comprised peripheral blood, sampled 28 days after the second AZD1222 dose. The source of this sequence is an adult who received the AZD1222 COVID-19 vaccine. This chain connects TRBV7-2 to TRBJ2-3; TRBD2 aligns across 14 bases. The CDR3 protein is CASRAGLAGGTDTQYF. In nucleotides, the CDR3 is TGTGCCAGCAGAGCGGGACTAGCGGGGGGCACAGATACGCAGTATTTT.